These 7 T cell receptor beta chains share one sample of origin, sequenced in a study of blood T cell repertoires in COVID-19. The protocol was immunoSEQ multiplex PCR, while the TCRdb copy is restricted to in-frame clones and leaves out a portion. The data hold about 240,000 clones, with approximately 86% observed a single time. Sequenced sample: peripheral blood. The receptors stem from a woman between 65 and 79 years old with active or convalescent COVID-19.

The chain couples TRBV5-1 to TRBJ2-1, with 10 bases fitting TRBD2. CDR1 is SGHRS and CDR2 is YFSETQ in the germline V gene. The CDR3 has 16 amino acids. Trimming cost V 4 bases and J 7 bases; bases outside gene matches: 11. The CDR3 loop is CASSRLAGGPLNEQFF. In DNA form, the CDR3 reads TGCGCCAGCAGCCGCTTAGCGGGGGGCCCTCTTAATGAGCAGTTCTTC.

The V call is TRBV18, the J call TRBJ2-3; TRBD1 matches at 9 bases. CDR1 is KGHSH and CDR2 is LQKENI in the germline V gene. Trimming cost V 3 bases and J 3 bases; bases outside gene matches: 10. The CDR3 contains 17 residues. CDR3 sequence reads: CASSPATGGRKTDTQYF. The DNA of the CDR3 is TGTGCCAGCTCACCTGCTACAGGGGGCAGGAAGACAGATACGCAGTATTTT.

The gene calls are TRBV7-8 and TRBJ2-5; 10 bases line up with TRBD1. The length of the CDR3 is 16 residues. The germline CDR1 and CDR2 sequences are SGHVS and FQNEAQ. J lost 5 bases, V lost 2 bases, and 8 bases had no gene match. DNA of the CDR3: TGTGCCAGCAGCTTAACGAGACAGGGGGCGCGGGAGACCCAGTACTTC. Translated, it gives CASSLTRQGARETQYF.

The chain recombines TRBV12-3 or TRBV12-4 with TRBJ1-1, with D uncertain. This CDR3 spans 13 amino acids. Trimming shortened V by 4 bases and J by 1 base, and 7 bases separated the two germline ends. The CDR3 loop reads CASSYTENTEAFF. CDR3 bases: TGTGCCAGCAGTTATACAGAGAACACTGAAGCTTTCTTT.

The chain combines TRBV29-1 with TRBJ1-1; D gene uncertain. The germline CDR1 and CDR2 sequences are SQVTM and ANQGSEA. The CDR3 sequence is 12 residues long. V was shortened by 4 bases and J by 1 base, with 7 bases between the two germline ends. DNA for the CDR3: TGCAGCGTTGTGGCGGGGAACACTGAAGCTTTCTTT. This codes for CSVVAGNTEAFF.

This chain links TRBV11-2 with TRBJ2-6; D remains unclear. Germline CDR1 reads SGHAT; CDR2 reads FQNNGV. The CDR3 sequence is 14 residues long. Trimming pared 4 bases from V and 1 base from J, leaving 5 bases between. The CDR3, as DNA: TGTGCCAGCAGCTCTCTTTCTGGGGCCAACGTCCTGACTTTC. The encoded protein is CASSSLSGANVLTF. Full variable domain (remainder filled in from reference TRBV11-2 and TRBJ2-6): EAGVAQSPRYKIIEKRQSVAFWCNPISGHATLYWYQQILGQGPKLLIQFQNNGVVDDSQLPKDRFSAERLKGVDSTLKIQPAKLEDSAVYLCASSSLSGANVLTFGAGSRLTVL.

V and J are TRBV19 and TRBJ1-1; 7 bases are shared with TRBD1. V dropped 1 base and J dropped 7; count of bases not matched to a gene: 12. This CDR3 spans 16 amino acids. Per the germline V gene, CDR1 is LNHDA and CDR2 is SQIVND (reference sequence). This CDR3 reads CASSIVSPRQGNEAFF. In DNA, the CDR3 is TGTGCCAGTAGTATAGTATCCCCCAGACAGGGAAATGAAGCTTTCTTT.